Listed below are T cell receptor beta chains from one sample, sequenced in a study of OX40 agonist ivuxolimab in advanced cancers. The protocol was immunoSEQ multiplex PCR, while the TCRdb copy is restricted to in-frame clones and leaves out a portion. The table lists roughly 55,000 clones, about 80% of them singletons, with 4% to 5% in the top ten. The sequencing here drew on CD4+ or CD8+ T cells sorted from blood, taken in a trial of the OX40 agonist ivuxolimab. All receptors come from an adult with an advanced solid tumor such as melanoma, head and neck, liver or kidney cancer. Each CDR3 is given with its conserved first and last residue. A D gene is named only where the DNA matches it firmly. A clone size is listed for some rows: how often the clone was seen (once, few, many), or a class if it is expanded.

v_gene	d_gene	abundance	j_gene	CDR3nt	CDR3aa
TRBV27	NA	NA	TRBJ2-7	TGTGCCAGCAGACGCGCTGGGGGACCCACCTACGAGCAGTACTTC	CASRRAGGPTYEQYF
TRBV30	TRBD1	NA	TRBJ1-1	TGTGCCTGGAGTTCGGGGACAGGGAACACTGAAGCTTTCTTT	CAWSSGTGNTEAFF
TRBV25-1	NA	few	TRBJ2-7	TGTGCTACAAGGGGGGACAACTCCTACGAGCAGTACTTC	CATRGDNSYEQYF
TRBV28	NA	NA	TRBJ1-3	TGTGCCAGCAGAACAGGGTTGGGAAACACCATATATTTT	CASRTGLGNTIYF
TRBV28	NA	NA	TRBJ2-7	TGTGCCAGCAGTTTTACGGGGGGCCCCTACGAGCAGTACTTC	CASSFTGGPYEQYF
TRBV19	NA	NA	TRBJ1-6	TGTGCCAGTAGTATATCGGGGGGCGCGAGGACACCCCTCCACTTT	CASSISGGARTPLHF
TRBV27	TRBD1	few	TRBJ1-5	TGTGCCAGCAGTTTATTCCCCCCGGACAGGGCTTATAGCAATCAGCCCCAGCATTTT	CASSLFPPDRAYSNQPQHF
TRBV6-1	NA	NA	TRBJ2-1	TGTGCCAGCAGTGAGTACAGTAGCTCCTACAATGAGCAGTTCTTC	CASSEYSSSYNEQFF
TRBV5-1	NA	once	TRBJ2-7	TGCGCCAGCAGCTTGGGAGTCAGTATCCTTAGCTCCTACGAGCAGTACTTC	CASSLGVSILSSYEQYF
TRBV19	NA	few	TRBJ2-7	TGTGCCAGTAGTAGTGACAGGTTCTCCTACGAGCAGTACTTC	CASSSDRFSYEQYF
TRBV28	NA	NA	TRBJ1-5	TGTGCCAGCAGTTTCCCCAGGTCGGTGGTTTGGTCTCCCGAAGATCAGCCCCAGCATTTT	CASSFPRSVVWSPEDQPQHF
TRBV2	TRBD2	NA	TRBJ2-1	TGTGCCAGCACACCAAGTAGCGGGGGCCGCAATGAGCAGTTCTTC	CASTPSSGGRNEQFF
TRBV7-6	TRBD2	NA	TRBJ2-1	TGTGCCAGCAGCCCATTAGCGGGGGGGTACAATGAGCAGTTCTTC	CASSPLAGGYNEQFF
TRBV11-2	TRBD1	NA	TRBJ1-2	TGTGCCAGCAGCTTATGGGTAGGGGGCCTCTATGGCTACACCTTC	CASSLWVGGLYGYTF
TRBV28	NA	few	TRBJ2-5	TGTGCCAGCAGGAGACAGGGACTGGAGACCCAGTACTTC	CASRRQGLETQYF
TRBV7-9	NA	few	TRBJ1-2	TGTGCCAGCAGCTTAGGAGAAGGGGCTGGCTACACCTTC	CASSLGEGAGYTF
TRBV6-1	TRBD1	NA	TRBJ1-5	TGTGCCAGTCAAGGGACAGTGAGCAATCAGCCCCAGCATTTT	CASQGTVSNQPQHF
TRBV10-1	TRBD2	NA	TRBJ2-7	TGCGCCAGCAGGAGCCCCCGGACTAGCGGGGAGAGCTCCTACGAGCAGTACTTC	CASRSPRTSGESSYEQYF
TRBV11-2	NA	NA	TRBJ2-1	TGTGCCAGCAGCTTAACGACTAACTACAATGAGCAGTTCTTC	CASSLTTNYNEQFF
TRBV11-2	NA	NA	TRBJ2-7	TGTGCCAGCAGCAACTGGACAGTGGCGTCGGGCGAGCAGTACTTC	CASSNWTVASGEQYF
TRBV5-1	TRBD1	NA	TRBJ2-7	TGCGCCAGCAGCCACCCGGGACAGGGCCACGAGCAGTACTTC	CASSHPGQGHEQYF
TRBV9	TRBD2	NA	TRBJ2-1	TGTGCCAGCAGCATAGCGGGAGGGATCAATGAGCAGTTCTTC	CASSIAGGINEQFF